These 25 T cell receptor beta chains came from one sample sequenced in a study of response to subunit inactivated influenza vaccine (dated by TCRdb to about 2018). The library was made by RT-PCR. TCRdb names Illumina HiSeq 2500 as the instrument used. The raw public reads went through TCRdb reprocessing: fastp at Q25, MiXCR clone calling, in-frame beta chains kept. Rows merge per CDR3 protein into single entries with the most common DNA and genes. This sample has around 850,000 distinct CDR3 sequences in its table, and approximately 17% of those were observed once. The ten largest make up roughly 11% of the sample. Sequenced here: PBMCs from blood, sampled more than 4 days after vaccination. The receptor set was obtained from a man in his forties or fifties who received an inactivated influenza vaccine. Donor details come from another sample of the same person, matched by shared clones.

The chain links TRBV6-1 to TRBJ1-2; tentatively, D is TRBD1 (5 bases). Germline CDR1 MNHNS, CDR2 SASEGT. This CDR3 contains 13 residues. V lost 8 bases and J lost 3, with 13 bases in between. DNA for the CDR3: TGTGCCAGCTCCACAGGTTGGGACTATGGCTACACCTTC. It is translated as CASSTGWDYGYTF.

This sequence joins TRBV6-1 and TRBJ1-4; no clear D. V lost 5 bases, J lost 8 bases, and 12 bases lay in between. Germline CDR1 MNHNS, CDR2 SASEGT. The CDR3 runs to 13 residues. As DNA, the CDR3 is TGTGCCAGCAGTATCCGGACGAGGGAAAAACTGTTTTTT. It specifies CASSIRTREKLFF.

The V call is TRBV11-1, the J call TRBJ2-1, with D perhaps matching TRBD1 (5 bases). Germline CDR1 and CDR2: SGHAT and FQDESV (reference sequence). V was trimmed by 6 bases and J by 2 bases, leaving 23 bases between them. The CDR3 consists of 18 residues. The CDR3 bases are TGTGCCAGCAGTCTCCGCACCACAGGACACCTCACCTACAATGAGCAGTTCTTC. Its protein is CASSLRTTGHLTYNEQFF.

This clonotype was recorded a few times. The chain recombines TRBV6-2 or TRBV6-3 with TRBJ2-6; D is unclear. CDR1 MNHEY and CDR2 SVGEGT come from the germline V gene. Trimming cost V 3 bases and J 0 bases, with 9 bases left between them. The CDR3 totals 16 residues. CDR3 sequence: CASSYDQASGANVLTF. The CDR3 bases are TGTGCCAGCAGTTATGATCAGGCCTCTGGGGCCAACGTCCTGACTTTC.

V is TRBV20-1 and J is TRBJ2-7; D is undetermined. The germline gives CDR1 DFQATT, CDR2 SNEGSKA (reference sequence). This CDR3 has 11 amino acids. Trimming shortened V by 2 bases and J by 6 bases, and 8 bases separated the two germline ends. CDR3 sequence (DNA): TGCAGTGCTAGAATTTCCCGCGAGCAGTACTTC. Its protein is CSARISREQYF.

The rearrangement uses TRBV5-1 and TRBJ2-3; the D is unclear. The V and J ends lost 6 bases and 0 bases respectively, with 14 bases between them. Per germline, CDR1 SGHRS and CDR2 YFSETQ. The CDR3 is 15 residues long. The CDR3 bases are TGCGCCAGCACCCACGACGGTACTAGCACAGATACGCAGTATTTT. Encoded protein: CASTHDGTSTDTQYF.

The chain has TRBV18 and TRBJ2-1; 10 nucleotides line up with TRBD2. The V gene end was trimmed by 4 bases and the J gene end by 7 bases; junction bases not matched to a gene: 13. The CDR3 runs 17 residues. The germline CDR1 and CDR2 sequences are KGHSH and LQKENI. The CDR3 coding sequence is TGTGCCAGCTCACTGTTGAGTTCAGCGGGAGGGCCAAATGAGCAGTTCTTC. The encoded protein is CASSLLSSAGGPNEQFF. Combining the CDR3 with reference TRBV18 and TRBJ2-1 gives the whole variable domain NAGVMQNPRHLVRRRGQEARLRCSPMKGHSHVYWYRQLPEEGLKFMVYLQKENIIDESGMPKERFSAEFPKEGPSILRIQQVVRGDSAAYFCASSLLSSAGGPNEQFFGPGTRLTVL.

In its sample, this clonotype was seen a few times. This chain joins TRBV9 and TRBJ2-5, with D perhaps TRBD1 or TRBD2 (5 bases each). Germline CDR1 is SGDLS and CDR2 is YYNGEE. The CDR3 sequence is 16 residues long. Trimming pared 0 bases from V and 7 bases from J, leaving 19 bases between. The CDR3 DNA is TGTGCCAGCAGCGTAGGAGCGGACGGGGCCATAGGGACCCAGTACTTC. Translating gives CASSVGADGAIGTQYF. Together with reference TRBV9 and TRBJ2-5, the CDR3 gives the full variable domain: DSGVTQTPKHLITATGQRVTLRCSPRSGDLSVYWYQQSLDQGLQFLIQYYNGEERAKGNILERFSAQQFPDLHSELNLSSLELGDSALYFCASSVGADGAIGTQYFGPGTRLLVL.

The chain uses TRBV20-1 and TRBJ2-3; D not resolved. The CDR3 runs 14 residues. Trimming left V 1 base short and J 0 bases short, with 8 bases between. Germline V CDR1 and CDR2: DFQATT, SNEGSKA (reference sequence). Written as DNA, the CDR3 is TGCAGTGCTAGAGCGCCACTTAGCACAGATACGCAGTATTTT. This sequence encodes CSARAPLSTDTQYF.

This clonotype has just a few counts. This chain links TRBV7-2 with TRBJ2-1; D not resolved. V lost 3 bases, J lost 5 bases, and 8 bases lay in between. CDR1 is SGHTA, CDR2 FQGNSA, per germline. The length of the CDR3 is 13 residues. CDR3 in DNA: TGTGCCAGCAGCTTCGACATTGACAATGAGCAGTTCTTC. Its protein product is CASSFDIDNEQFF.

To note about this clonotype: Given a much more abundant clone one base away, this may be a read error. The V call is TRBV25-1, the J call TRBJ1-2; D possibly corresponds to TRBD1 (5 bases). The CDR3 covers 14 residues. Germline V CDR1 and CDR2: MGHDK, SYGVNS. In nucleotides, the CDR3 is TGTGCCAGCAGTGACAGCCAAGGGGACTATGACTACACCTTC. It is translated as CASSDSQGDYDYTF.

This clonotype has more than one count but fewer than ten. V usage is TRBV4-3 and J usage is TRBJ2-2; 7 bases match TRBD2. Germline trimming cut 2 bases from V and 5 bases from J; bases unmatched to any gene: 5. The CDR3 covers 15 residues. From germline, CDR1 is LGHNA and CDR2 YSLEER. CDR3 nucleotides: TGCGCCAGCAGCCAACCGGGGGGTAGGACCGGGGAGCTGTTTTTT. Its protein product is CASSQPGGRTGELFF.

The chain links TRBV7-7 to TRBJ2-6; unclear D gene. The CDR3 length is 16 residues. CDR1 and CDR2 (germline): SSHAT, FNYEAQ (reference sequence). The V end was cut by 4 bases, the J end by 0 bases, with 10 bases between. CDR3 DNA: TGTGCCAGCAGCTCCGCCCCGTTCTCTGGGGCCAACGTCCTGACTTTC. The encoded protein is CASSSAPFSGANVLTF.

The CDR3 is CASSPRQTLTNTGELFF. CDR3 DNA sequence: TGTGCCAGCAGCCCTAGACAGACATTAACGAACACCGGGGAGCTGTTTTTT. This chain links TRBV3-1 with TRBJ2-2; a weak D match, TRBD1 (5 bases). Deletions cut 4 bases from V and 0 bases from J, with 15 bases between. The CDR3 sequence is 17 residues long. Germline lookup yields CDR1 LGHDT and CDR2 YNNKEL (reference sequence).

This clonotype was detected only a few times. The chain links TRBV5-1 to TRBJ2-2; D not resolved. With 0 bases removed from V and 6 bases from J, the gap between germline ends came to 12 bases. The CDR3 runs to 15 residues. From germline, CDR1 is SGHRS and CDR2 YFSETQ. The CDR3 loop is CASSLEPRAPGELFF. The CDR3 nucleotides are TGCGCCAGCAGCTTGGAACCCCGCGCTCCCGGGGAGCTGTTTTTT.

The CDR3 DNA is TGTGCCAGCTCACCGTACCCCCGGCTCCCCTACAATGAGCAGTTCTTC. It codes for CASSPYPRLPYNEQFF. The chain links TRBV18 to TRBJ2-1; D is ambiguous. Trimming removed 3 bases at V and 2 bases at J, with 14 bases between. This CDR3 spans 16 amino acids. CDR1 KGHSH and CDR2 LQKENI come from the germline V gene. Looking up the rest from reference TRBV18 and TRBJ2-1 gives the full variable domain: NAGVMQNPRHLVRRRGQEARLRCSPMKGHSHVYWYRQLPEEGLKFMVYLQKENIIDESGMPKERFSAEFPKEGPSILRIQQVVRGDSAAYFCASSPYPRLPYNEQFFGPGTRLTVL.

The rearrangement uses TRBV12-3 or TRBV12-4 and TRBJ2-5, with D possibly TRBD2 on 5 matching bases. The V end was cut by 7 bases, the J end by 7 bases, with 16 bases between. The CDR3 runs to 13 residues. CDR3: CASKPGGSLTQYF. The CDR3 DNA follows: TGTGCCAGCAAGCCCGGAGGTTCGTTGACCCAGTACTTC.

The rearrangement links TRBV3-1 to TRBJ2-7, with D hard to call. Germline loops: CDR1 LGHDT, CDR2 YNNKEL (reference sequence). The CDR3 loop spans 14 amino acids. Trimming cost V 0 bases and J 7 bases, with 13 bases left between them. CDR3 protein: CASSQEGGFGEQYF. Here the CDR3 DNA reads TGTGCCAGCAGCCAAGAGGGCGGCTTCGGGGAGCAGTACTTC.

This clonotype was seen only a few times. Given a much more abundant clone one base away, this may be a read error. The CDR3: CSVYSLEGYTF. The CDR3 region has the DNA TGCAGCGTTTATAGCTTGGAAGGCTACACCTTC. The chain combines TRBV29-1 with TRBJ1-2; no definite D call. Germline lookup yields CDR1 SQVTM and CDR2 ANQGSEA. There are 11 residues in the CDR3. Trimming stripped 5 bases from V and 8 bases from J, with 12 bases between.

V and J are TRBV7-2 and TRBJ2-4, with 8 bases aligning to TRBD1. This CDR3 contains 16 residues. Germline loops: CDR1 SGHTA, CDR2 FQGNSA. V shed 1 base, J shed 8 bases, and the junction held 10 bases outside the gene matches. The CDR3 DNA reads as TGTGCCAGCAGCTTAGGATCAGGGGGCACGGGTCACATTCAGTACTTC. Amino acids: CASSLGSGGTGHIQYF.

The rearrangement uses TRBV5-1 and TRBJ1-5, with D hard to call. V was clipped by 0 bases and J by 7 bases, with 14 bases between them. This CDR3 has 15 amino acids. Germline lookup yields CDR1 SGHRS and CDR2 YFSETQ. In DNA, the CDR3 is TGCGCCAGCAGCTTGGACAGCCCTGAAATGCAGCCCCAGCATTTT. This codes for CASSLDSPEMQPQHF.

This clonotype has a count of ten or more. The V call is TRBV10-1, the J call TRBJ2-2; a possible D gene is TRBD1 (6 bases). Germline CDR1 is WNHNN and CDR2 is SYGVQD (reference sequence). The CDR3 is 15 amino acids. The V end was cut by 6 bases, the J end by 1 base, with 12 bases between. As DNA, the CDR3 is TGCGCCAGCAGACCACAGACAGGGAACACCGGGGAGCTGTTTTTT. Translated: CASRPQTGNTGELFF.

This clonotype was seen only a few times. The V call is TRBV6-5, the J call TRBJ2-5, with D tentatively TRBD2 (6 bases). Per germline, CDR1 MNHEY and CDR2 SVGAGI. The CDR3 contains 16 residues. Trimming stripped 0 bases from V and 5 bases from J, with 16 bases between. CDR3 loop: CASSYSPPGVAETQYF. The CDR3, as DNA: TGTGCCAGCAGTTACTCCCCACCGGGAGTAGCGGAGACCCAGTACTTC.

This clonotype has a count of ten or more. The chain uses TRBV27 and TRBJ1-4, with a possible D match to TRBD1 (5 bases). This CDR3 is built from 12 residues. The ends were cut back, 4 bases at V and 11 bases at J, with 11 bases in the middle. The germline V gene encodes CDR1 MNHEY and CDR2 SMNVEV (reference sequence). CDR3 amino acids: CASSSLGGKLFF. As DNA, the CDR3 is TGTGCCAGCAGTTCCTTGGGGGGGAAACTGTTTTTT. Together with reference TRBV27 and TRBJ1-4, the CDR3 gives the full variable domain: EAQVTQNPRYLITVTGKKLTVTCSQNMNHEYMSWYRQDPGLGLRQIYYSMNVEVTDKGDVPEGYKVSRKEKRNFPLILESPSPNQTSLYFCASSSLGGKLFFGSGTQLSVL.

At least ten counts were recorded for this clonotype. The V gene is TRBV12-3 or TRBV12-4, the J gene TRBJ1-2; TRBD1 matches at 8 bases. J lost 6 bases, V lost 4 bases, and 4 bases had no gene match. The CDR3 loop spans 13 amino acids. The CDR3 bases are TGTGCCAGCAGTTCAGGGGGCGCCGATGGCTACACCTTC. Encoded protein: CASSSGGADGYTF.